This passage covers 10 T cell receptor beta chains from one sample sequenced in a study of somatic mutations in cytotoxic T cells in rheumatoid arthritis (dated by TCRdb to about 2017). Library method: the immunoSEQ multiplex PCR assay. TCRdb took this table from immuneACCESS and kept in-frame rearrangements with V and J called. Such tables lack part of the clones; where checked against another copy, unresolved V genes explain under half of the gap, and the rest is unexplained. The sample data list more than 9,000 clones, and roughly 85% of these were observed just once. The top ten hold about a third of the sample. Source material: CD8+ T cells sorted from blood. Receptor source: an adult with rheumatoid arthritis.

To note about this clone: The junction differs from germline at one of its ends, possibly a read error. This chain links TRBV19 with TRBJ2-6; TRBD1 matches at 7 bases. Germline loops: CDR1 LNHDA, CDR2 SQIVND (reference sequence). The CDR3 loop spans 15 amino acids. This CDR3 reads CASSIGTVGANVLTF. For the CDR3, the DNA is TGTGCCAGTAGCATAGGGACAGTTGGGGCCAACGTCCTGACTTTC.

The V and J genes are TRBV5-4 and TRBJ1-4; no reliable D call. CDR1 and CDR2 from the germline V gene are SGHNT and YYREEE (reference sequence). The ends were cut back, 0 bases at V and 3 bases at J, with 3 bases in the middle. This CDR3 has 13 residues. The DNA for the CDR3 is TGTGCCAGCAGCTTGGGCTCTAATGAAAAACTGTTTTTT. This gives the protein CASSLGSNEKLFF.

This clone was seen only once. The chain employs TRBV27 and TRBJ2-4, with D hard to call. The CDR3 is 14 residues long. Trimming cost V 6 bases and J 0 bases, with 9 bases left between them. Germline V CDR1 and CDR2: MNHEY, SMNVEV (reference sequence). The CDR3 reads CASSPSVAKNIQYF. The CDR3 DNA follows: TGTGCCAGCAGCCCGAGTGTAGCCAAAAACATTCAGTACTTC.

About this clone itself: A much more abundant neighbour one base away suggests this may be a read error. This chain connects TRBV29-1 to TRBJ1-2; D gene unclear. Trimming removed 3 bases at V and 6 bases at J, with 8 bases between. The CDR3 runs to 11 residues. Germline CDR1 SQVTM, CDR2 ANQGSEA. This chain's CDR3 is CSVDLDDGYTF. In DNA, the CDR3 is TGCAGCGTTGATCTTGACGATGGCTACACCTTC.

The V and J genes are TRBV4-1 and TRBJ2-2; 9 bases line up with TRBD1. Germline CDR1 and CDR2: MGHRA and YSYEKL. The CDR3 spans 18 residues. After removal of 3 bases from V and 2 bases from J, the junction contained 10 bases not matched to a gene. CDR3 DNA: TGCGCCAGCAGCCAGGATAACAGGGGGCTGACAAACACCGGGGAGCTGTTTTTT. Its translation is CASSQDNRGLTNTGELFF.

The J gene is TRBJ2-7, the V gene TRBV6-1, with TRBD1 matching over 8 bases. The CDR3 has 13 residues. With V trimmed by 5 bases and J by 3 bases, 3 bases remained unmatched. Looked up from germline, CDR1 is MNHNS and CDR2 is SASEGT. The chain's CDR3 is CASSSGTGYEQYF. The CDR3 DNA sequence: TGTGCCAGCAGTTCCGGGACAGGCTACGAGCAGTACTTC.

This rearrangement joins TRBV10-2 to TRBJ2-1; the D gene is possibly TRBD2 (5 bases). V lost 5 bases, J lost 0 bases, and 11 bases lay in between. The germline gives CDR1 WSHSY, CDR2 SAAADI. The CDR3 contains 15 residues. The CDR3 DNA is TGCGCCAGCAGTCTGGACTTGAGCTCCTACAATGAGCAGTTCTTC. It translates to CASSLDLSSYNEQFF.

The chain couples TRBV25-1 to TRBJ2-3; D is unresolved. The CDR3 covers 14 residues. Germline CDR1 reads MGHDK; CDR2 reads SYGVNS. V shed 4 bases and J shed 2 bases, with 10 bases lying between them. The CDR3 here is CASSAHSLTDTQYF. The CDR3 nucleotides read TGTGCCAGCAGTGCACACTCCCTCACAGATACGCAGTATTTT.

CDR3 in DNA: TGTGCCAGCAGCTTAGAAGGGGTACTATACAATGAGCAGTTCTTC. Translating gives CASSLEGVLYNEQFF. This chain links TRBV11-3 with TRBJ2-1, with a tentative D call TRBD1 (5 bases). This CDR3 region has 15 residues. Germline CDR1 reads SGHNT; CDR2 reads YENEEA. Trimming took 0 bases from V and 4 from J, leaving 10 bases between them.

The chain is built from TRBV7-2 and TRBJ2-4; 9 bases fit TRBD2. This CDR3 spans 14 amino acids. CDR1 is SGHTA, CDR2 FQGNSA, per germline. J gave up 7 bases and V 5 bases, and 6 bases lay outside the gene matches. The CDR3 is CASSAGTSKNIQYF. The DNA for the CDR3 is TGTGCCAGCAGCGCCGGGACTAGCAAGAACATTCAGTACTTC.